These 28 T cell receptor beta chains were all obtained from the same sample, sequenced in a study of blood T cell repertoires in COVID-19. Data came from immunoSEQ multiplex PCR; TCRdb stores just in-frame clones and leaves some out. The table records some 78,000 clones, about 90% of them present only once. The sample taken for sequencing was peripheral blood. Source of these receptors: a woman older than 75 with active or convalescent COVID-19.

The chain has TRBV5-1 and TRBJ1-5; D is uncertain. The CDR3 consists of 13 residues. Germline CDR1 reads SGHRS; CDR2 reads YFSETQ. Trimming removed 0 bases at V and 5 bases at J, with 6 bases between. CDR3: CASSLAVDQPQHF. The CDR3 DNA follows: TGCGCCAGCAGCTTGGCAGTCGATCAGCCCCAGCATTTT.

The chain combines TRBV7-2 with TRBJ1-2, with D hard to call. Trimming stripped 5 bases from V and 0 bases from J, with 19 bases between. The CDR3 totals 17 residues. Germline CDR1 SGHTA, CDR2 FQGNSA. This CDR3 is CASSPQVWVSANYGYTF. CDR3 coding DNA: TGTGCCAGCAGCCCCCAGGTGTGGGTTTCAGCTAACTATGGCTACACCTTC.

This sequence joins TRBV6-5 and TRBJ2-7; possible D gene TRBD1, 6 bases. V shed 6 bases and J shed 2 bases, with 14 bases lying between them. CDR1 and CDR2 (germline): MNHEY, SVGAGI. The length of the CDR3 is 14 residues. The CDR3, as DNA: TGTGCCAGCAGCAGACAGGTCGGGACCTACGAGCAGTACTTC. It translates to CASSRQVGTYEQYF.

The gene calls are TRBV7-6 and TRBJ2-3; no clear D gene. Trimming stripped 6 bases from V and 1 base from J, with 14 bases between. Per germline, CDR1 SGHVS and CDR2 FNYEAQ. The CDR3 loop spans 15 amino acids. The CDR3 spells CASRATPQGTDTQYF. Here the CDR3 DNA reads TGTGCCAGCAGAGCCACGCCCCAGGGCACAGATACGCAGTATTTT.

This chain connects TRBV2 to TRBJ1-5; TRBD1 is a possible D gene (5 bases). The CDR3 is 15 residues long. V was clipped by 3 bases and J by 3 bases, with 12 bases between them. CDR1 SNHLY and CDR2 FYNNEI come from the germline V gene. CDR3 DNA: TGTGCCAGCAGTGACAGCATTGGGGCCAATCAGCCCCAGCATTTT. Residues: CASSDSIGANQPQHF. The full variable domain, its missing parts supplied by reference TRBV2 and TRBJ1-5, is EPEVTQTPSHQVTQMGQEVILRCVPISNHLYFYWYRQILGQKVEFLVSFYNNEISEKSEIFDDQFSVERPDGSNFTLKIRSTKLEDSAMYFCASSDSIGANQPQHFGDGTRLSIL.

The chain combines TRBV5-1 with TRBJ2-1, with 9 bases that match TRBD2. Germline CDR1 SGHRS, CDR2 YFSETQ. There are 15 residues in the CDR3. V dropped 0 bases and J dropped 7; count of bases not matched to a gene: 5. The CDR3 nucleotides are TGCGCCAGCAGCTTGGGAGCGGGAGGTTTAAATGAGCAGTTCTTC. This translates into CASSLGAGGLNEQFF. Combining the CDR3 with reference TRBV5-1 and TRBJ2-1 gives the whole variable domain KAGVTQTPRYLIKTRGQQVTLSCSPISGHRSVSWYQQTPGQGLQFLFEYFSETQRNKGNFPGRFSGRQFSNSRSEMNVSTLELGDSALYLCASSLGAGGLNEQFFGPGTRLTVL.

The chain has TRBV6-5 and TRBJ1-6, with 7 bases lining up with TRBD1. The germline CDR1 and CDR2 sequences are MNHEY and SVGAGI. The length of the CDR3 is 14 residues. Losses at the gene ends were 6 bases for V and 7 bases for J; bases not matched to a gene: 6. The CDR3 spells CASRPRQGNSPLHF. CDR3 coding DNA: TGTGCCAGCAGACCGCGACAGGGAAATTCACCCCTCCACTTT.

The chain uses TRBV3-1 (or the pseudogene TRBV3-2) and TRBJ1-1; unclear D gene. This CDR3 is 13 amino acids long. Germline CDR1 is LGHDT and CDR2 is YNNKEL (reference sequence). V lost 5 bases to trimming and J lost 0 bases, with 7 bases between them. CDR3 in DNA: TGTGCCAGCAGCACAAATATGAACACTGAAGCTTTCTTT. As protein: CASSTNMNTEAFF.

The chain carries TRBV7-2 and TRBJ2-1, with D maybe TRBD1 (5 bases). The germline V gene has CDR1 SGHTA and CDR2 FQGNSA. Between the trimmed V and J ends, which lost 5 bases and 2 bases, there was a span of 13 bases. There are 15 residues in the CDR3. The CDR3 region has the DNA TGTGCCAGCAGCAAACAGGTTCATACCTACAATGAGCAGTTCTTC. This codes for CASSKQVHTYNEQFF. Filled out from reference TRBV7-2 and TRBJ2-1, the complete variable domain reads GAGVSQSPSNKVTEKGKDVELRCDPISGHTALYWYRQSLGQGLEFLIYFQGNSAPDKSGLPSDRFSAERTGGSVSTLTIQRTQQEDSAVYLCASSKQVHTYNEQFFGPGTRLTVL.

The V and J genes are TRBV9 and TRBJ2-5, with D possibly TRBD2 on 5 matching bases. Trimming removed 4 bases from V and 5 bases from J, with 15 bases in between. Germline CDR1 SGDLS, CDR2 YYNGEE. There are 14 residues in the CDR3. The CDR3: CASSPTRASETQYF. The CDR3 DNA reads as TGTGCCAGCAGCCCCACGAGGGCCTCTGAGACCCAGTACTTC.

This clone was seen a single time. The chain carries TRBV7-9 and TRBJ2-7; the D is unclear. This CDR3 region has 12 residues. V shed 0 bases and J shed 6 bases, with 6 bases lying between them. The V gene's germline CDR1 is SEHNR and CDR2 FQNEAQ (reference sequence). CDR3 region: CASSLAYLEQYF. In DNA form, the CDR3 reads TGTGCCAGCAGCTTAGCCTACCTCGAGCAGTACTTC.

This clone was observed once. This CDR3 reads CASSDPETSGRDEQFF. CDR3 sequence (DNA): TGTGCCAGCAGTGACCCCGAGACTAGCGGGAGGGATGAGCAGTTCTTC. The rearrangement uses TRBV25-1 and TRBJ2-1; TRBD2 matches 14 bases. This CDR3 has 16 residues. J gave up 8 bases and V 3 bases, and 6 bases lay outside the gene matches. Per germline, CDR1 MGHDK and CDR2 SYGVNS.

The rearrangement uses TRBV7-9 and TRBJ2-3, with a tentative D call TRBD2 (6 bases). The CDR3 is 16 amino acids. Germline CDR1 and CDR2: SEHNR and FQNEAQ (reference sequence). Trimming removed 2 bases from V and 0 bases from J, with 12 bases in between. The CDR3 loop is CASSLSGGASTDTQYF. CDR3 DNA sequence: TGTGCCAGCAGCTTATCAGGAGGGGCTAGCACAGATACGCAGTATTTT.

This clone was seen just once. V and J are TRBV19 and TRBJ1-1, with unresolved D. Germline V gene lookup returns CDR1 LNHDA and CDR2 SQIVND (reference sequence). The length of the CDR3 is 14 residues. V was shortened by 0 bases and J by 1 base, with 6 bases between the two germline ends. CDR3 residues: CASSIDPRNTEAFF. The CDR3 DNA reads TGTGCCAGTAGTATAGATCCGAGGAACACTGAAGCTTTCTTT.

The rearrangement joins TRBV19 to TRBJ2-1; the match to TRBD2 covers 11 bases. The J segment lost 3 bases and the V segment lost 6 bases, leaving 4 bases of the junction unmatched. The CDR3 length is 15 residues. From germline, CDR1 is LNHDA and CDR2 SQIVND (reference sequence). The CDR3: CASSWGLADYNEQFF. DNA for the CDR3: TGTGCCAGTAGCTGGGGACTAGCGGACTACAATGAGCAGTTCTTC.

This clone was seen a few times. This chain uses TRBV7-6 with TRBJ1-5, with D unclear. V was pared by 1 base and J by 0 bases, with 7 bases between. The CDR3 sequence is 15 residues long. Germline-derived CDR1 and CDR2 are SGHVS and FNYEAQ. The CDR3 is CASSLDEGSNQPQHF. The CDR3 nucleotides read TGTGCCAGCAGCTTAGATGAGGGTAGCAATCAGCCCCAGCATTTT.

The CDR3 loop reads CAIRAPGQSSYEQYF. The CDR3 DNA reads as TGTGCCATCAGAGCACCGGGACAAAGCTCCTACGAGCAGTACTTC. The chain combines TRBV10-3 with TRBJ2-7; perhaps TRBD1 as D (6 bases). The CDR3 length is 15 residues. Between the trimmed V and J ends, which lost 6 bases and 0 bases, there was a span of 15 bases. Germline V gene sequence: CDR1 ENHRY, CDR2 SYGVKD.

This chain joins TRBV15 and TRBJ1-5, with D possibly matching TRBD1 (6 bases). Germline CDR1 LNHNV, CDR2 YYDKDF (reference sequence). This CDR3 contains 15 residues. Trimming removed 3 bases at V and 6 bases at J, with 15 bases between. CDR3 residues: CATSSLGGDFQPQHF. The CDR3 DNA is TGTGCCACCAGCAGCTTAGGGGGGGATTTTCAGCCCCAGCATTTT.

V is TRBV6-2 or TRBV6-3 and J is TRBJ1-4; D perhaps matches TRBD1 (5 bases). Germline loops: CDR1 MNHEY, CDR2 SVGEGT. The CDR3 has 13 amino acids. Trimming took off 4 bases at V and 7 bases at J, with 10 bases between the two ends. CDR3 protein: CASSSDGGEKLFF. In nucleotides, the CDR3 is TGTGCCAGCAGTTCCGACGGGGGTGAAAAACTGTTTTTT.

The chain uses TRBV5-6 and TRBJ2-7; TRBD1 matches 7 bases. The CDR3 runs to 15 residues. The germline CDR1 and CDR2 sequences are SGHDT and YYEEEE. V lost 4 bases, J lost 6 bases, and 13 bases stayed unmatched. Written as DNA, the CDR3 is TGTGCCAGCAGCCGAAGTGGGACAGTCCTACCCGAGCAGTACTTC. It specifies CASSRSGTVLPEQYF.

The CDR3 loop reads CASSFGTGALSSYNEQFF. CDR3 bases: TGCGCCAGCAGCTTCGGGACAGGGGCGTTAAGCTCCTACAATGAGCAGTTCTTC. The chain carries TRBV5-1 and TRBJ2-1; 10 nucleotides agree with TRBD1. V lost 2 bases, J lost 0 bases, and 8 bases stayed unmatched. The CDR3 has 18 residues. CDR1 and CDR2 (germline): SGHRS, YFSETQ.

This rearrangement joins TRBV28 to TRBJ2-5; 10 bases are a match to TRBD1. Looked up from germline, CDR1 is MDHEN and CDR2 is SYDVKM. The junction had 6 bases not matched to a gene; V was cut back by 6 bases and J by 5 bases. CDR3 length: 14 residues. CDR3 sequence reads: CASRAGTGVETQYF. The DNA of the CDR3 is TGTGCCAGCAGGGCCGGGACAGGGGTGGAGACCCAGTACTTC.

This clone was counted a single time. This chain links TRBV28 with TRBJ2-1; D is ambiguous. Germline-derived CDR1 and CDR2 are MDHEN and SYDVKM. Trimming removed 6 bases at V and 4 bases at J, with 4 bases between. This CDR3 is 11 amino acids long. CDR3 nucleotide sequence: TGTGCCAGCAGGACATACAATGAGCAGTTCTTC. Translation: CASRTYNEQFF. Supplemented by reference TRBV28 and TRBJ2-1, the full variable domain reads DVKVTQSSRYLVKRTGEKVFLECVQDMDHENMFWYRQDPGLGLRLIYFSYDVKMKEKGDIPEGYSVSREKKERFSLILESASTNQTSMYLCASRTYNEQFFGPGTRLTVL.

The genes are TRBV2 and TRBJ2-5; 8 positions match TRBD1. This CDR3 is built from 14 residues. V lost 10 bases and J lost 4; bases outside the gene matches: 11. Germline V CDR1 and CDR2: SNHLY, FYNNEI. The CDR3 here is CATPGGSSRETQYF. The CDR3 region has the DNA TGTGCCACCCCAGGGGGCTCATCCCGAGAGACCCAGTACTTC.

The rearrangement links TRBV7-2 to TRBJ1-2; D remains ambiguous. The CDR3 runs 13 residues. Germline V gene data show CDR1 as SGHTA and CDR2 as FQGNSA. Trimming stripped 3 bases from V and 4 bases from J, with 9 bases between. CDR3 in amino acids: CASSLSSSYGYTF. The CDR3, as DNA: TGTGCCAGCAGCTTGAGCTCCTCCTATGGCTACACCTTC.

The CDR3 is CASSFTDRTFYEQYF. Written as DNA, the CDR3 is TGTGCCAGCAGTTTCACCGACAGAACCTTCTACGAGCAGTACTTC. The chain carries TRBV27 and TRBJ2-7; TRBD1 might be the D (5 bases). This CDR3 spans 15 amino acids. The V gene lost 3 bases and the J gene lost 3 bases, with 15 bases spanning the gap. Germline V gives CDR1 MNHEY, CDR2 SMNVEV (reference sequence).

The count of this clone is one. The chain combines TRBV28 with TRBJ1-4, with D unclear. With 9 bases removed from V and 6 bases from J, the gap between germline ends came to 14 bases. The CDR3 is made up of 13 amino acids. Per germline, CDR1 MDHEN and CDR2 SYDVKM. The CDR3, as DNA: TGTGCCAGTTCTTCGAGCGGTGATGAAAAACTGTTTTTT. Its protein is CASSSSGDEKLFF.

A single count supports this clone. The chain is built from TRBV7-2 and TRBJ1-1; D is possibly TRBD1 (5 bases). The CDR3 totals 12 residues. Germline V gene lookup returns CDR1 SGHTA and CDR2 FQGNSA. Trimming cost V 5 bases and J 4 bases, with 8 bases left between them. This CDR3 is CASSETVTEAFF. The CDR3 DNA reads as TGTGCCAGCAGCGAGACAGTCACTGAAGCTTTCTTT.